The next 30 T cell receptor beta chains were all read from a single sample in a study of shared clonotypes between healthy human individuals. The data were produced by immunoSEQ multiplex PCR, yet TCRdb's version contains in-frame clones alone and is incomplete. The table lists more than 2,000,000 clones, around nine tenths of them singletons. Sample: naive CD4+ T cells sorted from blood. The subset is: CD45RA+ positively selected. Receptor source: a man aged 18 to 29 in good health.

The chain recombines TRBV6-5 with TRBJ2-2, with 10 bases lining up with TRBD2. The CDR3 extends over 14 amino acids. V dropped 8 bases and J dropped 7; count of bases not matched to a gene: 7. Germline values: CDR1 MNHEY, CDR2 SVGAGI. The CDR3 DNA reads as TGTGCCAGCTCTAGCGGGAGAAAGGGCGGGGAGCTGTTTTTT. Translating it yields CASSSGRKGGELFF.

The rearrangement links TRBV9 to TRBJ2-1, with 9 bases aligning to TRBD2. Germline V gene data show CDR1 as SGDLS and CDR2 as YYNGEE. Losses at the gene ends were 4 bases for V and 3 bases for J; bases not matched to a gene: 14. CDR3 length: 18 amino acids. CDR3 DNA sequence: TGTGCCAGCAGCCCTGTAGTAGCGGGGGAAACCAACTACAATGAGCAGTTCTTC. It is translated as CASSPVVAGETNYNEQFF.

Note on this clone: Different DNA sequences within this sample yield the same CDR3. This chain links TRBV5-1 with TRBJ2-3, with D uncertain. Germline V lookup: CDR1 SGHRS, CDR2 YFSETQ. V was clipped by 0 bases and J by 2 bases, with 7 bases between them. CDR3 length equals 14 residues. This CDR3 is CASSLAGTTDTQYF. CDR3 coding DNA: TGCGCCAGCAGCTTGGCGGGTACCACAGATACGCAGTATTTT.

This chain uses TRBV6-1 with TRBJ2-5; D may be TRBD2 (6 bases). The CDR3 runs to 15 residues. Germline V gene data show CDR1 as MNHNS and CDR2 as SASEGT. The germline V and J ends were trimmed by 2 bases and 3 bases, with 13 bases remaining between them. The CDR3 spells CASSENTGSKETQYF. The CDR3 DNA reads as TGTGCCAGCAGTGAAAACACCGGGAGCAAAGAGACCCAGTACTTC.

This chain joins TRBV6-5 and TRBJ1-2; 7 bases agree with TRBD1. CDR3 length: 14 residues. From germline, CDR1 is MNHEY and CDR2 SVGAGI. V trimming: 2 bases; J trimming: 8 bases; junction bases outside the gene matches: 8. The CDR3 DNA follows: TGTGCCAGCAGTTACAGGGGGCAGGGTGGCGGCTACACCTTC. The encoded protein is CASSYRGQGGGYTF.

The rearrangement joins TRBV29-1 to TRBJ1-3; D call uncertain. The CDR3 runs 14 residues. Germline V lookup: CDR1 SQVTM, CDR2 ANQGSEA. V was pared by 5 bases and J by 1 base, with 12 bases between. CDR3 bases: TGCAGCGTTTTATCCGGAGAATCTGGAAACACCATATATTTT. Its protein is CSVLSGESGNTIYF.

V and J are TRBV19 and TRBJ2-1; TRBD2 matches 7 bases. The CDR3 has 16 amino acids. V dropped 5 bases and J dropped 5; count of bases not matched to a gene: 12. CDR1 is LNHDA and CDR2 is SQIVND in the germline V gene (reference sequence). DNA of the CDR3: TGTGCCAGTAGTCGACCCGCGGGACTACTAAACAATGAGCAGTTCTTC. As protein: CASSRPAGLLNNEQFF.

This chain joins TRBV5-1 and TRBJ1-1; 7 bases are shared with TRBD1. The CDR3 runs 16 residues. Germline values: CDR1 SGHRS, CDR2 YFSETQ. V shed 5 bases, J shed 0 bases, and the junction held 10 bases outside the gene matches. In DNA form, the CDR3 reads TGCGCCAGCAGGCCACAGGGGAGAGTGATGAACACTGAAGCTTTCTTT. As protein: CASRPQGRVMNTEAFF.

This sequence joins TRBV11-3 and TRBJ2-3; 10 positions match TRBD2. Germline V lookup: CDR1 SGHNT, CDR2 YENEEA. V trimming: 1 base; J trimming: 4 bases; junction bases outside the gene matches: 5. CDR3 length: 16 residues. The CDR3 reads CASSLGLAGVSDTQYF. DNA of the CDR3: TGTGCCAGCAGCTTAGGACTAGCGGGCGTGTCAGATACGCAGTATTTT.

This chain connects TRBV5-1 to TRBJ2-1; the match to TRBD2 covers 11 bases. Germline-derived CDR1 and CDR2 are SGHRS and YFSETQ. Trimming cost V 1 base and J 4 bases; bases outside gene matches: 4. The CDR3 has 16 residues. CDR3 amino acids: CASSLKTSGGYNEQFF. In DNA form, the CDR3 reads TGCGCCAGCAGCTTGAAAACTAGCGGGGGATACAATGAGCAGTTCTTC.

The chain has TRBV6-6 and TRBJ2-2; 7 bases match TRBD2. Germline V CDR1 and CDR2: MNHNY, SVGAGI (reference sequence). V lost 3 bases and J lost 4; bases outside the gene matches: 5. CDR3 length: 15 residues. CDR3 DNA: TGTGCCAGCAGTTATGAGGGGAGGGGCACCGGGGAGCTGTTTTTT. It codes for CASSYEGRGTGELFF.

For this clone: The same CDR3 arises from other DNA sequences in this sample as well. The rearrangement joins TRBV18 to TRBJ1-2; maybe TRBD1 (6 bases). Germline CDR1 reads KGHSH; CDR2 reads LQKENI. This CDR3 is built from 13 residues. The V end lost 3 bases, the J end lost 3 bases, and 8 bases lay between the germline ends. Here the CDR3 DNA reads TGTGCCAGCTCACCGGGGGCTGACTATGGCTACACCTTC. It yields the protein CASSPGADYGYTF.

In nucleotides, the CDR3 is TGTGCCAGCAGCACACAGGGTCTTGGCTACACCTTC. Residues: CASSTQGLGYTF. The chain uses TRBV9 and TRBJ1-2, with D perhaps TRBD1 (6 bases). Trimming stripped 4 bases from V and 7 bases from J, with 11 bases between. Germline values: CDR1 SGDLS, CDR2 YYNGEE. The length of the CDR3 is 12 residues.

The chain carries TRBV6-6 and TRBJ1-2, with D uncertain. V was shortened by 5 bases and J by 3 bases, with 7 bases between the two germline ends. The germline gives CDR1 MNHNY, CDR2 SVGAGI (reference sequence). The CDR3 is 12 amino acids. CDR3 loop: CASSPMDYGYTF. CDR3 coding DNA: TGTGCCAGCAGTCCCATGGACTATGGCTACACCTTC.

This chain connects TRBV19 to TRBJ2-3; TRBD2 matches at 8 bases. This CDR3 comprises 15 residues. The V and J ends lost 3 bases and 2 bases, in that order; junction bases with no gene match: 4. Germline lookup yields CDR1 LNHDA and CDR2 SQIVND (reference sequence). CDR3 DNA sequence: TGTGCCAGTAGTATGCCGGGAGGGAACACAGATACGCAGTATTTT. It encodes CASSMPGGNTDTQYF.

Notes on this clone: The same CDR3 can be traced to other DNA sequences in this sample. The gene calls are TRBV19 and TRBJ2-5; D possibly matches TRBD1 or TRBD2 (5 bases each). V gave up 3 bases and J gave up 5 bases, with 10 bases separating them. Germline V gives CDR1 LNHDA, CDR2 SQIVND (reference sequence). This CDR3 spans 13 amino acids. CDR3 region: CASSIGALETQYF. In DNA form, the CDR3 reads TGTGCCAGTAGTATCGGGGCGTTGGAGACCCAGTACTTC.

This chain connects TRBV7-9 to TRBJ2-5, with TRBD2 matching 13 bases. In germline, CDR1 is SEHNR, CDR2 FQNEAQ (reference sequence). The V and J ends lost 3 bases and 1 base, in that order; junction bases with no gene match: 5. This CDR3 has 17 amino acids. The CDR3 sequence is CASSFLRLAGGQETQYF. The CDR3 nucleotides read TGTGCCAGCAGCTTCCTCCGACTAGCGGGGGGCCAAGAGACCCAGTACTTC.

The rearrangement uses TRBV12-1 and TRBJ1-3. TRBV12-1 is classified as a pseudogene. CDR3 size: 16 residues. This chain's CDR3 is CASSFPVKGLSSTIYF. CDR3 sequence (DNA): TGTGCCAGCAGCTTCCCCGTGAAAGGACTCAGTTCCACCATATATTTT.

The V and J genes are TRBV18 and TRBJ1-1, with D unresolved. The V and J ends lost 4 bases and 6 bases respectively, with 12 bases between them. This CDR3 is 13 amino acids long. CDR1 is KGHSH and CDR2 is LQKENI in the germline V gene. Written as DNA, the CDR3 is TGTGCCAGCTCACACGACACCGAGGCTGAAGCTTTCTTT. Encoded protein: CASSHDTEAEAFF.

The V call is TRBV6-6, the J call TRBJ1-1, with D possibly being TRBD1 (5 bases). Trimming stripped 2 bases from V and 1 base from J, with 14 bases between. Germline values: CDR1 MNHNY, CDR2 SVGAGI (reference sequence). The CDR3 has 16 amino acids. CDR3 DNA sequence: TGTGCCAGCAGTTACCCTTGGACACAAAAGAACACTGAAGCTTTCTTT. Its translation: CASSYPWTQKNTEAFF.

The chain is built from TRBV5-1 and TRBJ2-1; TRBD2 matches at 10 bases. The CDR3 runs to 15 residues. CDR1 is SGHRS, CDR2 YFSETQ, per germline. V shed 2 bases and J 6 bases; nucleotides not matched to a gene: 5. The CDR3 reads CASSLPTSGANEQFF. For the CDR3, the DNA is TGCGCCAGCAGCTTACCCACTAGCGGGGCCAATGAGCAGTTCTTC.

The rearrangement joins TRBV5-1 to TRBJ2-1, with 12 bases matching TRBD2. The length of the CDR3 is 15 residues. With V trimmed by 1 base and J by 15 bases, 11 bases remained unmatched. CDR1 is SGHRS and CDR2 is YFSETQ in the germline V gene. The DNA for the CDR3 is TGCGCCAGCAGCTTGACTAGCGGGGGGCTCTTAATGTCGTTCTTC. Its protein is CASSLTSGGLLMSFF.

The chain recombines TRBV6-1 with TRBJ2-7, with D possibly called TRBD1 or TRBD2 (5 bases each). Trimming left V 5 bases short and J 6 bases short, with 20 bases between. Germline V gives CDR1 MNHNS, CDR2 SASEGT. CDR3 size: 15 residues. CDR3: CASSLGTDPAREQYF. The DNA for the CDR3 is TGTGCCAGCAGTCTGGGGACGGACCCGGCCCGCGAGCAGTACTTC.

The chain has TRBV28 and TRBJ1-3, with TRBD1 identical over 8 bases. Germline V gene lookup returns CDR1 MDHEN and CDR2 SYDVKM. J gave up 0 bases and V 3 bases, and 10 bases lay outside the gene matches. This CDR3 region has 18 residues. For the CDR3, the DNA is TGTGCCAGCAGTTTCATACAGGGGGTTGGTTACTCTGGAAACACCATATATTTT. Translating gives CASSFIQGVGYSGNTIYF.

V usage is TRBV18 and J usage is TRBJ2-1, with a weak D call TRBD1 (6 bases). Germline CDR1 reads KGHSH; CDR2 reads LQKENI. The CDR3 is 15 amino acids. V gave up 0 bases and J gave up 5 bases, with 11 bases separating them. The CDR3 protein is CASSPPWRQDNEQFF. CDR3 sequence (DNA): TGTGCCAGCTCACCACCGTGGAGACAGGACAATGAGCAGTTCTTC.

The CDR3 loop reads CASSYSTGAQNIQYF. The CDR3 DNA is TGTGCCAGCAGTTACTCAACAGGGGCCCAAAACATTCAGTACTTC. The rearrangement links TRBV6-5 to TRBJ2-4, with 7 bases that match TRBD1. The V and J ends lost 0 bases and 5 bases, in that order; junction bases with no gene match: 4. CDR1 and CDR2 from the germline V gene are MNHEY and SVGAGI. The CDR3 sequence is 15 residues long.

The chain is built from TRBV10-3 and TRBJ2-1; 7 nucleotides align to TRBD1. The CDR3 extends over 13 amino acids. CDR1 and CDR2 from the germline V gene are ENHRY and SYGVKD. V gave up 4 bases and J gave up 7 bases; unmatched junction bases: 4. The CDR3 region has the DNA TGTGCCATCAGTGGGGACAGTTTGAATGAGCAGTTCTTC. Encoded protein: CAISGDSLNEQFF.

V and J are TRBV2 and TRBJ2-7, with no clear D. Germline CDR1 reads SNHLY; CDR2 reads FYNNEI. Trimming removed 8 bases from V and 4 bases from J, with 6 bases in between. The CDR3 totals 10 residues. The CDR3 is CASGQYEQYF. CDR3 nucleotide sequence: TGTGCCAGCGGGCAGTACGAGCAGTACTTC. Full variable domain (remainder filled in from reference TRBV2 and TRBJ2-7): EPEVTQTPSHQVTQMGQEVILRCVPISNHLYFYWYRQILGQKVEFLVSFYNNEISEKSEIFDDQFSVERPDGSNFTLKIRSTKLEDSAMYFCASGQYEQYFGPGTRLTVT.

The CDR3 DNA sequence: TGTGCCACCAGCCGGCGACCGGAGACCCAGTACTTC. Protein: CATSRRPETQYF. V and J are TRBV15 and TRBJ2-5; D unclear. Between the trimmed V and J ends, which lost 5 bases and 5 bases, there was a span of 9 bases. Germline V lookup: CDR1 LNHNV, CDR2 YYDKDF (reference sequence). The CDR3 sequence is 12 residues long.

In its sample, this clone was seen a few times. A read error may account for a junction end that differs from germline. The chain uses TRBV28 and TRBJ1-5; 10 nucleotides align to TRBD1. Per the germline V gene, CDR1 is MDHEN and CDR2 is SYDVKM. This CDR3 region has 11 residues. The CDR3 bases are TGTGCCAGCAGCGGGACAGGGGACTCGGATTTT. Translating it yields CASSGTGDSDF. Based on the CDR3 plus reference TRBV28 and TRBJ1-5, the full variable domain is DVKVTQSSRYLVKRTGEKVFLECVQDMDHENMFWYRQDPGLGLRLIYFSYDVKMKEKGDIPEGYSVSREKKERFSLILESASTNQTSMYLCASSGTGDSDFGDGTRLSIL.